A single sample gave rise to the 24 T cell receptor beta chains below, sequenced in a study of T cells in Graves' hyperthyroidism and ophthalmopathy (dated by TCRdb to about 2019). Libraries were built with multiplex PCR. This sample was sequenced with an Illumina HiSeq 2000. The TCR beta CDR3 regions were amplified from the RNA transcripts. The first round of RT-PCR for the TCR CDR3 was performed with the HTBI primer set and the Qiagen OneStep RT-PCR kit. TCRdb applied fastp at Q25 and MiXCR to the public reads, then kept only in-frame beta chains. One record per CDR3 amino acid sequence lists the most common genes and DNA. The sample table shows over 500,000 distinct CDR3 sequences, and 40% to 50% are seen once. In total, the top ten clones hold around two fifths of the sample. Sequencing was done on a sample of peripheral blood or thyroid tissue (not recorded which). These receptors were obtained from an adult woman with Graves' disease, either hyperthyroidism or ophthalmopathy (not recorded which).

The CDR3 DNA is TGTGCCATCAGTGGTAGCGAGAGCACAGATACGCAGTATTTT. It specifies CAISGSESTDTQYF. The V call is TRBV10-3, the J call TRBJ2-3; possible D gene TRBD2, 5 bases. Germline V gives CDR1 ENHRY, CDR2 SYGVKD. Trimming pared 4 bases from V and 0 bases from J, leaving 8 bases between. This CDR3 has 14 amino acids.

This clonotype has more than one count but fewer than ten. Sequence at one end of the junction differs from germline and may be a read error. This chain connects TRBV10-3 to TRBJ2-7; a possible D gene is TRBD1 (7 bases). The CDR3 length is 15 residues. Germline V gene sequence: CDR1 ENHRY, CDR2 SYGVKD. This CDR3 reads CASSLGGQNSYEQYF. In nucleotides, the CDR3 is TGTGCCAGCAGTTTGGGGGGACAGAATTCCTACGAGCAGTACTTC.

There are a few counts of this clonotype. The chain employs TRBV28 and TRBJ2-6, with TRBD2 as a possible D gene (5 bases). The CDR3 contains 14 residues. The V gene lost 8 bases and the J gene lost 4 bases, with 12 bases spanning the gap. Per germline, CDR1 MDHEN and CDR2 SYDVKM. This chain's CDR3 is CASRDTAGANVLTF. The CDR3 DNA reads TGTGCCAGCCGGGATACCGCGGGGGCCAACGTCCTGACTTTC. Filled out from reference TRBV28 and TRBJ2-6, the complete variable domain reads DVKVTQSSRYLVKRTGEKVFLECVQDMDHENMFWYRQDPGLGLRLIYFSYDVKMKEKGDIPEGYSVSREKKERFSLILESASTNQTSMYLCASRDTAGANVLTFGAGSRLTVL.

With regard to this clonotype: Mismatch with germline at one junction end may stem from a read error. The rearrangement uses TRBV20-1 and TRBJ2-5; TRBD2 aligns across 7 bases. The CDR3 covers 12 residues. Germline V CDR1 and CDR2: DFQATT, SNEGSKA (reference sequence). The CDR3 region is CSASDWRETKYF. The CDR3 DNA is TGCAGTGCCTCGGACTGGCGGGAGACCAAGTACTTC.

This rearrangement joins TRBV7-6 to TRBJ2-2, with D hard to call. The CDR3 is 12 residues long. V was clipped by 8 bases and J by 5 bases, with 9 bases between them. Germline V lookup: CDR1 SGHVS, CDR2 FNYEAQ. CDR3 DNA sequence: TGTGCCAGCGTAATGGATACCGGGGAGCTGTTTTTT. It yields the protein CASVMDTGELFF.

Turning to this clonotype: A much larger clone differs by one base, so this may be a read error. This chain links TRBV7-6 with TRBJ2-3; no clear D gene. Trimming took 4 bases from V and 3 from J, leaving 11 bases between them. CDR1 and CDR2 (germline): SGHVS, FNYEAQ. The CDR3 length is 14 residues. The DNA for the CDR3 is TGTGCCAGCAGCTCGACGGCACGGACAGATACGCAGTATTTT. Residues: CASSSTARTDTQYF.

The chain carries TRBV10-3 and TRBJ2-5; possibly TRBD1 or TRBD2 for D (5 bases each). There are 14 residues in the CDR3. Trimming pared 6 bases from V and 1 base from J, leaving 12 bases between. From germline, CDR1 is ENHRY and CDR2 SYGVKD. CDR3 sequence (DNA): TGTGCCATCAGCCCGAGAGGGGTCCAAGAGACCCAGTACTTC. Translated, it gives CAISPRGVQETQYF.

This clonotype came up many times. The V call is TRBV2, the J call TRBJ1-6, with 8 nucleotides matching TRBD1. Germline V gene lookup returns CDR1 SNHLY and CDR2 FYNNEI. The CDR3 runs to 15 residues. V was clipped by 3 bases and J by 6 bases; unmatched bases: 4. The CDR3 protein is CASSEGTGVNSPLHF. Here the CDR3 DNA reads TGTGCCAGCAGTGAGGGGACAGGCGTTAATTCACCCCTCCACTTT.

The chain uses TRBV7-9 and TRBJ1-1, with D hard to call. Germline CDR1 SEHNR, CDR2 FQNEAQ (reference sequence). The CDR3 length is 15 residues. Trimming took off 1 base at V and 1 base at J, with 10 bases between the two ends. CDR3 protein: CASSLVSLGNTEAFF. The CDR3 bases are TGTGCCAGCAGCTTAGTAAGTTTGGGGAACACTGAAGCTTTCTTT.

This clonotype was recorded at least ten times. This chain uses TRBV11-2 with TRBJ2-5, with D unclear. Trimming cost V 5 bases and J 2 bases, with 18 bases left between them. The CDR3 extends over 16 amino acids. CDR1 and CDR2 from the germline V gene are SGHAT and FQNNGV. The CDR3, as DNA: TGTGCCAGCAGCAAAACCTTGGGTGTTGGACAAGAGACCCAGTACTTC. This translates into CASSKTLGVGQETQYF.

The chain couples TRBV30 to TRBJ1-4; D remains unclear. V was pared by 3 bases and J by 2 bases, with 16 bases between. Germline lookup yields CDR1 GTSNPN and CDR2 SVGIG (reference sequence). The CDR3 has 16 residues. The CDR3 spells CAWRWGGSRTNEKLFF. CDR3 in DNA: TGTGCCTGGAGGTGGGGAGGCTCGAGGACTAATGAAAAACTGTTTTTT.

The V call is TRBV12-3 or TRBV12-4, the J call TRBJ1-4; D gene uncertain. With 3 bases removed from V and 7 bases from J, the gap between germline ends came to 12 bases. The CDR3 has 14 residues. The CDR3 DNA is TGTGCCAGCAGTTTTTGGGGTGAATTTGAAAAACTGTTTTTT. It is translated as CASSFWGEFEKLFF.

This clonotype was found many times. V gene TRBV7-2 combines with J gene TRBJ2-7; D may be TRBD1 or TRBD2 (5 bases each). The germline gives CDR1 SGHTA, CDR2 FQGNSA. This CDR3 is built from 14 residues. The V and J ends lost 2 bases and 5 bases respectively, with 13 bases between them. CDR3 coding DNA: TGTGCCAGCAGCTTACACCCAGGGACCAACGAGCAGTACTTC. This gives the protein CASSLHPGTNEQYF.

In its sample, this clonotype was seen a few times. The chain combines TRBV24-1 with TRBJ1-2, with 8 nucleotides matching TRBD1. CDR3 length equals 14 residues. The germline gives CDR1 KGHDR, CDR2 SFDVKD. Germline trimming cut 4 bases from V and 2 bases from J; bases unmatched to any gene: 2. The CDR3 DNA reads TGTGCCACCAGTGACGACAGGGGCAACTATGGCTACACCTTC. This codes for CATSDDRGNYGYTF.

This clonotype came up many times. The gene calls are TRBV2 and TRBJ1-6; D not certain. The ends were cut back, 3 bases at V and 5 bases at J, with 2 bases in the middle. CDR1 is SNHLY and CDR2 is FYNNEI in the germline V gene. This CDR3 contains 12 residues. In nucleotides, the CDR3 is TGTGCCAGCAGTGAGGATAATTCACCCCTCCACTTT. As protein: CASSEDNSPLHF.

The rearrangement uses TRBV15 and TRBJ2-2; no clear D gene. The germline V and J ends were trimmed by 5 bases and 0 bases, with 7 bases remaining between them. Germline CDR1 and CDR2: LNHNV and YYDKDF (reference sequence). This CDR3 region has 14 residues. The CDR3 loop is CATSLDSNTGELFF. CDR3 DNA sequence: TGTGCCACCAGCCTCGACTCGAACACCGGGGAGCTGTTTTTT.

This clonotype was seen a handful of times. One end of the junction varies from germline; a read error may be responsible. The V and J genes are TRBV7-9 and TRBJ2-7, with 11 positions matching TRBD2. The CDR3 totals 15 residues. Germline-derived CDR1 and CDR2 are SEHNR and FQNEAQ (reference sequence). In nucleotides, the CDR3 is TGTGCCAGCAGTTTAGTAGCGGGAGGGCCCGACGAGCAGTACTTC. This gives the protein CASSLVAGGPDEQYF.

This chain links TRBV29-1 with TRBJ2-7, with TRBD1 identical over 7 bases. Germline V gene data show CDR1 as SQVTM and CDR2 as ANQGSEA. The CDR3 is made up of 12 amino acids. V dropped 3 bases and J dropped 3; count of bases not matched to a gene: 2. Written as DNA, the CDR3 is TGCAGCGTTGAGACAGGGAGCTACGAGCAGTACTTC. It codes for CSVETGSYEQYF.

The rearrangement uses TRBV24-1 and TRBJ2-5, with 7 bases that match TRBD1. The CDR3 has 16 residues. The J segment lost 3 bases and the V segment lost 3 bases, leaving 9 bases of the junction unmatched. Germline V gives CDR1 KGHDR, CDR2 SFDVKD. The chain's CDR3 is CATSDSLPGQKETQYF. The CDR3 DNA follows: TGTGCCACCAGTGATAGCCTCCCGGGACAGAAAGAGACCCAGTACTTC.

The chain couples TRBV2 to TRBJ1-5; D is undetermined. The CDR3 is 14 residues long. V was trimmed by 6 bases and J by 4 bases, leaving 13 bases between them. Germline loops: CDR1 SNHLY, CDR2 FYNNEI. This CDR3 is CASRIGPQNQPQHF. The DNA for the CDR3 is TGTGCCAGCAGGATAGGACCCCAAAATCAGCCCCAGCATTTT.

This clonotype was observed many times. V usage is TRBV4-2 and J usage is TRBJ2-5; tentative D call: TRBD2 (7 bases). The germline gives CDR1 LGHNA, CDR2 YNFKEQ. The V gene lost 1 base and the J gene lost 0 bases, with 12 bases spanning the gap. The length of the CDR3 is 16 residues. Here the CDR3 DNA reads TGTGCCAGCAGCCAAGGAGGGGGGGGCCACCAAGAGACCCAGTACTTC. As protein: CASSQGGGGHQETQYF.

The table lists this clonotype with many counts. The chain combines TRBV11-2 with TRBJ2-7; D may be TRBD2 (6 bases). This CDR3 is 14 amino acids long. Trimming stripped 5 bases from V and 0 bases from J, with 11 bases between. The germline V gene has CDR1 SGHAT and CDR2 FQNNGV. CDR3 protein: CASSVSGASYEQYF. The CDR3 nucleotides read TGTGCCAGCAGCGTTAGCGGTGCCTCCTACGAGCAGTACTTC.

This clonotype appeared many times. The chain employs TRBV7-2 and TRBJ2-2; tentatively, D is TRBD1 or TRBD2 (5 bases each). V was cut by 5 bases and J by 2 bases, with 12 bases left in between. Germline CDR1 and CDR2: SGHTA and FQGNSA. The CDR3 sequence is 15 residues long. The DNA for the CDR3 is TGTGCCAGCAGCCCCACAGGACTCAACACCGGGGAGCTGTTTTTT. Amino acids: CASSPTGLNTGELFF.

The CDR3 nucleotides read TGCAGCGTTGCTAGGGACAGGGCCTACGAGCAGTACTTC. Its protein is CSVARDRAYEQYF. This chain joins TRBV29-1 and TRBJ2-7, with 9 bases that match TRBD1. The germline V gene encodes CDR1 SQVTM and CDR2 ANQGSEA. This CDR3 spans 13 amino acids. The junction had 3 bases not matched to a gene; V was cut back by 4 bases and J by 2 bases.